This passage covers 11 T cell receptor beta chains from one sample sequenced in a study of T cells in Graves' hyperthyroidism and ophthalmopathy. TCR beta CDR3 regions were amplified from RNA. In the first-round RT-PCR of the TCR CDR3, the HTBI primer set was used. Each CDR3 protein is one row after TCRdb ran MiXCR on the multiplex PCR reads. The profile shows hundreds of thousands of distinct CDR3 sequences, roughly a third of them singletons. Sequencing used blood. All receptors derive from a woman aged 40-49 years with Graves' hyperthyroidism.

This clonotype is deemed medium-sized (0.01 to 0.1%). The CDR3 is CASSRGQGLAFDEQYF. The DNA for the CDR3 is TGTGCCAGCAGCCGAGGACAGGGACTAGCTTTCGACGAGCAGTACTTC. The V gene is TRBV7-9, the J gene TRBJ2-7; tentatively, D is TRBD2 (9 bases). V lost 5 bases to trimming and J lost 5 bases, with 22 bases between them. Germline CDR1 and CDR2: SEHNR and FQNEAQ (reference sequence). The CDR3 spans 16 residues.

Many counts were recorded for this clonotype. CDR3 in amino acids: CSAYGQGAGNTIYF. The CDR3 DNA reads as TGCAGCGCATATGGACAGGGGGCGGGAAACACCATATATTTT. V gene TRBV29-1 combines with J gene TRBJ1-3; TRBD1 matches 11 bases. Germline CDR1 is SQVTM and CDR2 is ANQGSEA. The CDR3 has 14 amino acids. V lost 7 bases to trimming and J lost 4 bases; unmatched junction nucleotides: 6.

This clonotype came up many times. The V and J genes are TRBV7-9 and TRBJ1-6; no clear D gene. The CDR3 totals 14 residues. The ends were cut back, 3 bases at V and 6 bases at J, with 9 bases in the middle. Germline V gene lookup returns CDR1 SEHNR and CDR2 FQNEAQ (reference sequence). The CDR3 region is CASSFGLGNSPLHF. CDR3 DNA sequence: TGTGCCAGCAGCTTCGGTCTGGGTAATTCACCCCTCCACTTT.

This clonotype was counted only a few times. The CDR3 nucleotides are TGTGCCAGCAGCTCCGGCCGTTTCACAGATACGCAGTATTTT. Its translation is CASSSGRFTDTQYF. The chain combines TRBV11-2 with TRBJ2-3; no reliable D call. V dropped 4 bases and J dropped 2 bases, with 10 bases sitting between them. The CDR3 loop spans 14 amino acids. Germline-derived CDR1 and CDR2 are SGHAT and FQNNGV.

This clonotype turned up a few times. The chain couples TRBV7-9 to TRBJ1-6; D gene uncertain. Trimming removed 2 bases from V and 10 bases from J, with 12 bases in between. Germline CDR1 and CDR2: SEHNR and FQNEAQ (reference sequence). The CDR3 covers 14 residues. The CDR3 sequence: CASSLTGSGSPLHF. Here the CDR3 DNA reads TGTGCCAGCAGCTTAACGGGGTCGGGATCACCCCTCCACTTT.

The chain joins TRBV6-1 to TRBJ1-4; D uncertain. CDR1 and CDR2 (germline): MNHNS, SASEGT. The CDR3 is 14 residues long. V gave up 6 bases and J gave up 7 bases, with 15 bases separating them. In nucleotides, the CDR3 is TGTGCCAGCAGCCCTCGGGAGGCTCGTGAAAAACTGTTTTTT. Its protein is CASSPREAREKLFF.

The chain is built from TRBV12-3 or TRBV12-4 and TRBJ1-5; the match to TRBD1 covers 10 bases. Trimming took 5 bases from V and 1 from J; bases not matched to a gene: 8. This CDR3 region has 17 residues. CDR3 nucleotides: TGTGCCAGCAGTGTGACAGGGACAGGGGCGAGCAATCAGCCCCAGCATTTT. This codes for CASSVTGTGASNQPQHF.

The rearrangement links TRBV2 to TRBJ2-3; TRBD2 agrees at 8 bases. The CDR3 length is 16 residues. Germline CDR1 is SNHLY and CDR2 is FYNNEI. V shed 5 bases, J shed 0 bases, and the junction held 7 bases outside the gene matches. CDR3 sequence reads: CASSRSGLESTDTQYF. For the CDR3, the DNA is TGTGCCAGCAGTCGGTCGGGACTAGAAAGCACAGATACGCAGTATTTT.

This clonotype appeared a few times. The rearrangement links TRBV6-5 to TRBJ2-7, with 8 bases identical to TRBD2. The CDR3 spans 14 residues. CDR1 MNHEY and CDR2 SVGAGI come from the germline V gene. Losses at the gene ends were 3 bases for V and 6 bases for J; bases not matched to a gene: 7. The CDR3 protein is CASSYGTRTGEQYF. The CDR3 DNA is TGTGCCAGCAGTTATGGGACTAGGACCGGCGAGCAGTACTTC.

This clonotype came up a few times. The chain has TRBV6-5 and TRBJ1-5; TRBD1 agrees at 7 bases. The CDR3 is 17 residues long. V gave up 7 bases and J gave up 0 bases; unmatched junction bases: 12. Germline CDR1 reads MNHEY; CDR2 reads SVGAGI. The CDR3 spells CASTEPGTVYSNQPQHF. The DNA of the CDR3 is TGTGCCAGCACTGAACCCGGGACAGTTTATAGCAATCAGCCCCAGCATTTT.

This clonotype was counted a few times. This chain connects TRBV18 to TRBJ2-5; D may be TRBD2 (6 bases). The germline V gene encodes CDR1 KGHSH and CDR2 LQKENI. CDR3 size: 14 residues. V lost 0 bases and J 3 bases, leaving 8 bases between the germline ends. The CDR3 protein is CASSPPSGEETQYF. Written as DNA, the CDR3 is TGTGCCAGCTCACCACCCTCGGGGGAAGAGACCCAGTACTTC.